The clone carrying this T cell receptor beta chain was recorded a few times. What it recognizes is unknown. CDR3 size: 15 residues. The V gene's germline CDR1 is MNHEY and CDR2 SMNVEV (reference sequence). V lost 5 bases and J 4 bases, leaving 17 bases between the germline ends. This sample was taken from a study of Ad26.COV2.S vaccination and SARS-CoV-2 variants. Whole-study results and caveats: Assessments of TCR breadth and depth may have underestimated the total T cell responses.

TCRdb keeps only in-frame clones here, not all; method: immunoSEQ multiplex PCR. The data hold approximately 240,000 clones, with approximately 88% observed a single time. Specified treatment: over 15 received Ad26.COV2.S at low or high dose, single or two shots; roughly 5 received placebo; per-sample allocation not given. The samples were gathered on day 63 after the first injection of vaccine or placebo. The source of this sequence is a person between 18 and 59 years old who received the Ad26.COV2.S COVID-19 vaccine or a placebo. Here the sequenced sample was peripheral blood, taken in a trial of Ad26.COV2.S vaccine versus placebo. V usage is TRBV27 and J usage is TRBJ1-1; D possibly corresponds to TRBD1 (5 bases). The CDR3 loop reads CASSPDSLRATEAFF. The CDR3 DNA sequence: TGTGCCAGCAGTCCAGACAGTTTACGGGCCACTGAAGCTTTCTTT.